The rows below give T cell receptor beta chains drawn from one sample of a study of T cell repertoires in aging, cancer and after chemotherapy. TCRdb passed the multiplex PCR reads through MiXCR, listing each CDR3 protein once. The sample has 8,000 to 9,000 distinct CDR3 sequences, 35% to 45% seen once. The sample was blood. The receptors originated from a human donor with a solid tumor. Each CDR3 is given with its conserved first and last residue. Fields, in order: V gene, clone size, D gene, J gene, CDR3 protein, CDR3 DNA. A D gene is named only where the DNA matches it firmly. Rows give clone size only sometimes, using once, few, many, or a class for an expanded clone.

v_call: TRBV20-1; clone_size: .; d_call: TRBD2; j_call: TRBJ2-3; cdr3_aa: CSARGRRGEEDTQYF; cdr3_nt: TGCAGTGCTAGAGGAAGGCGGGGGGAGGAAGATACGCAGTATTTT
v_call: TRBV19; clone_size: few; d_call: TRBD1; j_call: TRBJ2-2; cdr3_aa: CASSRTGVLAGELFF; cdr3_nt: TGTGCCAGTAGTAGGACAGGTGTCTTAGCCGGGGAGCTGTTTTTT
v_call: TRBV11-3; clone_size: .; d_call: TRBD2; j_call: TRBJ2-1; cdr3_aa: CASSVLAGGINEQFF; cdr3_nt: TGTGCCAGCAGCGTGCTAGCGGGGGGGATTAATGAGCAGTTCTTC
v_call: TRBV6-4; clone_size: .; d_call: TRBD2; j_call: TRBJ2-1; cdr3_aa: CASRAGGPSDEQFF; cdr3_nt: TGTGCCAGCAGAGCGGGAGGGCCTTCTGATGAGCAGTTCTTC
v_call: TRBV6-1; clone_size: .; d_call: TRBD1; j_call: TRBJ2-7; cdr3_aa: CASSVGDREQYF; cdr3_nt: TGTGCTAGCAGTGTAGGGGACAGGGAGCAGTACTTC
v_call: TRBV6-5; clone_size: .; d_call: .; j_call: TRBJ1-6; cdr3_aa: CASSYMEASPLHF; cdr3_nt: TGTGCCAGCAGTTACATGGAGGCTTCACCCCTCCACTTT
v_call: TRBV11-3; clone_size: .; d_call: TRBD2; j_call: TRBJ2-3; cdr3_aa: CASSPGRQAGAMTDTQYF; cdr3_nt: TGTGCCAGCAGCCCCGGACGTCAGGCGGGAGCCATGACAGATACGCAGTATTTT
v_call: TRBV18; clone_size: medium-sized; d_call: .; j_call: TRBJ1-1; cdr3_aa: CASSPMGGTEAFF; cdr3_nt: TGTGCCAGCTCACCGATGGGGGGGACTGAAGCTTTCTTT
v_call: TRBV30; clone_size: .; d_call: TRBD2; j_call: TRBJ2-3; cdr3_aa: CAWSVLGRADTQYF; cdr3_nt: TGTGCCTGGAGTGTATTAGGGAGGGCAGATACGCAGTATTTT
v_call: TRBV29-1; clone_size: large; d_call: .; j_call: TRBJ1-2; cdr3_aa: CSVPNGLGLF; cdr3_nt: TGCAGCGTCCCCAACGGACTTGGGCTCTTC
v_call: TRBV12-3/TRBV12-4; clone_size: .; d_call: .; j_call: TRBJ2-5; cdr3_aa: CASSFRKETQYF; cdr3_nt: TGTGCCAGCAGTTTTAGAAAAGAGACCCAGTACTTC
v_call: TRBV6-5; clone_size: few; d_call: .; j_call: TRBJ2-5; cdr3_aa: CASSPTGTAGETQYF; cdr3_nt: TGTGCCAGCAGTCCGACCGGGACGGCAGGCGAGACCCAGTACTTC
v_call: TRBV19; clone_size: few; d_call: .; j_call: TRBJ2-3; cdr3_aa: CASRPDSYSTDTQYF; cdr3_nt: TGTGCCAGTCGCCCAGACAGTTATAGCACAGATACGCAGTATTTT
v_call: TRBV19; clone_size: medium-sized; d_call: .; j_call: TRBJ2-1; cdr3_aa: CASRIDWGSSYNEQFF; cdr3_nt: TGTGCCAGTAGAATTGACTGGGGGAGCTCCTACAATGAGCAGTTCTTC
v_call: TRBV19; clone_size: .; d_call: .; j_call: TRBJ1-2; cdr3_aa: CASSLPTQGRGYTF; cdr3_nt: TGTGCCAGTAGTCTCCCCACTCAGGGTCGCGGCTACACCTTC
v_call: TRBV29-1; clone_size: medium-sized; d_call: .; j_call: TRBJ2-3; cdr3_aa: CSVEDLIMDARDTQYF; cdr3_nt: TGCAGCGTTGAAGATTTAATTATGGACGCACGGGATACGCAGTATTTT
v_call: TRBV5-5; clone_size: few; d_call: .; j_call: TRBJ1-1; cdr3_aa: CASSFGAPNTEAFF; cdr3_nt: TGTGCCAGCAGCTTTGGGGCTCCGAACACTGAAGCTTTCTTT
v_call: TRBV30; clone_size: few; d_call: .; j_call: TRBJ2-1; cdr3_aa: CAWKAYNEQFF; cdr3_nt: TGTGCCTGGAAGGCCTACAATGAGCAGTTCTTC
v_call: TRBV7-9; clone_size: .; d_call: .; j_call: TRBJ1-2; cdr3_aa: CASSLESNYGYTF; cdr3_nt: TGTGCCAGCAGCTTAGAGTCGAACTATGGCTACACCTTC
v_call: TRBV6-2/TRBV6-3; clone_size: .; d_call: TRBD1; j_call: TRBJ2-6; cdr3_aa: CATSDGQGYSGANVLTF; cdr3_nt: TGTGCCACCAGTGATGGACAGGGTTACTCTGGGGCCAACGTCCTGACTTTC
v_call: TRBV30; clone_size: .; d_call: .; j_call: TRBJ2-1; cdr3_aa: CAWSRTVFGEQFF; cdr3_nt: TGTGCCTGGAGCCGGACTGTTTTTGGTGAGCAGTTCTTC
v_call: TRBV19; clone_size: .; d_call: .; j_call: TRBJ2-6; cdr3_aa: CASSIEGPINSGANVLTF; cdr3_nt: TGTGCCAGTAGTATAGAAGGCCCAATCAACTCTGGGGCCAACGTCCTGACTTTC
v_call: TRBV27; clone_size: few; d_call: TRBD1; j_call: TRBJ1-6; cdr3_aa: CASSLDRAIQGDSPLHF; cdr3_nt: TGTGCCAGCAGTTTAGACAGGGCGATACAGGGTGATTCACCCCTCCACTTT